This TCR beta chain appears in the sequencing data of a study of siplizumab effects on memory and regulatory T cells. The trim removed 5 bases at V and 6 bases at J, leaving 11 bases unmatched. Germline CDR1 reads SGHTA; CDR2 reads FQGNSA. The CDR3 has 16 amino acids. Repertoires were generated with immunoSEQ multiplex PCR, while TCRdb's copy carries only in-frame clones and drops some. The sample includes roughly 80,000 clones, 80% to 90% of them seen just once. Overall study results and limits: Roughly 75-95% of proliferating clones (CD4+ or CD8+) could not be assigned a naive or memory phenotype. Unstimulated subsets contained matches for only a minor fraction of alloreactive clones.

About this clone: Its antigen remains unidentified.

The receptor was derived from a human donor in good health. The chain couples TRBV7-2 to TRBJ2-7; 12 nucleotides align to TRBD2. The sequenced sample consisted of Tregs sorted from blood. Here the CDR3 DNA reads TGTGCCAGCAGCACCCGACTAGCGGGGGCCGAGAGCGAGCAGTACTTC. Its translation: CASSTRLAGAESEQYF.